This T cell receptor (beta chain) was profiled in a study of blood T cells in healthy people across ages. Together with a sample-barcoded 5' primer, a J-beta primer mix was included in a second PCR lasting about 6 to 12 cycles. TCRdb fed the 5' RACE reads into MiXCR, producing one record per CDR3 protein. The sample contains over 700,000 distinct CDR3 sequences, about 55% of which appear only once. CDR3 length: 15 residues. Germline values: CDR1 MNHNS, CDR2 SASEGT. V was cut by 8 bases and J by 11 bases, with 27 bases left in between. Points from the study as a whole: TCR beta diversity, measured per million T cells, fell in a roughly linear way with age. Diversity was higher, and naive CD4+ cells more numerous, in long-lived donors than in aged donors. Those diversity estimates obtained from one million T cells were thought to be underestimates.

This clonotype has just a few counts. Its antigen is as yet unknown. Extraction of total RNA produced a minimum of 5.5 micrograms from each sample. The material sequenced was blood. The source is an older man in good health. The V gene is TRBV6-1, the J gene TRBJ2-5, with D possibly matching TRBD1 (5 bases). The chain's CDR3 is CASEGATTGDPRQYF. The DNA of the CDR3 is TGTGCCAGCGAAGGGGCCACAACAGGAGACCCACGGCAGTACTTC.